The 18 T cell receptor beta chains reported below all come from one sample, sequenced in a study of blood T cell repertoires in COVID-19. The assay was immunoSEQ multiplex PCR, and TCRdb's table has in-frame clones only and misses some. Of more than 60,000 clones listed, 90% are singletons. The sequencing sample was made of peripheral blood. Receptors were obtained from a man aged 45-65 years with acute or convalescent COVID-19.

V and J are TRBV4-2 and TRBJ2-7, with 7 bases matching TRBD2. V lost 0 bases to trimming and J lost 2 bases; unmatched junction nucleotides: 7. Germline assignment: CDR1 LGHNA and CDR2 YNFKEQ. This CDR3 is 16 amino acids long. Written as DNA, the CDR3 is TGTGCCAGCAGCCAAGATCTCCAGGGAGGGGCCTACGAGCAGTACTTC. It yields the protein CASSQDLQGGAYEQYF.

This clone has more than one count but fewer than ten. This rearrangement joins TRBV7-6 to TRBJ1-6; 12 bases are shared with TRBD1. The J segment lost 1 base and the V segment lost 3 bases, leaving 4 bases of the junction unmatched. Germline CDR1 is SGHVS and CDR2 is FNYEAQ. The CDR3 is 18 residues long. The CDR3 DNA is TGTGCCAGCAGCTTCGGGACAGGGGGCTTTTCCTATAATTCACCCCTCCACTTT. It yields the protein CASSFGTGGFSYNSPLHF.

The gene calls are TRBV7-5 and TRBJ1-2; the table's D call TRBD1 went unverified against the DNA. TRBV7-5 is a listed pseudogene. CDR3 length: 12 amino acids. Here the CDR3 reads CVRSFPVLGYTF. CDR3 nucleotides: TGTGTCAGAAGCTTCCCAGTCCTTGGCTACACCTTC.

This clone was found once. Here the CDR3 DNA reads TGCGCCAGCAGCCCCAGGGCCACCATGAACACTGAAGCTTTCTTT. It is translated as CASSPRATMNTEAFF. This chain joins TRBV4-1 and TRBJ1-1; maybe TRBD1 (5 bases). V was cut by 4 bases and J by 0 bases, with 12 bases left in between. In germline, CDR1 is MGHRA, CDR2 YSYEKL. CDR3 size: 15 residues.

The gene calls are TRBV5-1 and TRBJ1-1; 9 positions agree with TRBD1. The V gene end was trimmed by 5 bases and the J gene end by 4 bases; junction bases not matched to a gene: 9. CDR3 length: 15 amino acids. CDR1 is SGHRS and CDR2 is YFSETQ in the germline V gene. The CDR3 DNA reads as TGCGCCAGCAGACCCGGTACAGGGGGCGTCACTGAAGCTTTCTTT. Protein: CASRPGTGGVTEAFF.

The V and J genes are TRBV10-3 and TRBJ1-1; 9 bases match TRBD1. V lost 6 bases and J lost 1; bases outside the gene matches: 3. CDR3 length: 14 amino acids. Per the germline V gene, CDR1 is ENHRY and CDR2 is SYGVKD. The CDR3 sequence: CAIRTGGGNTEAFF. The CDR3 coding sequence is TGTGCCATCAGGACAGGGGGTGGGAACACTGAAGCTTTCTTT.

In nucleotides, the CDR3 is TGTGCCAGCACCCCTGCCCGGAATGAGCAGTTCTTC. Its protein product is CASTPARNEQFF. The chain employs TRBV2 and TRBJ2-1; no reliable D call. CDR3 length: 12 residues. In germline, CDR1 is SNHLY, CDR2 FYNNEI. Trimming removed 7 bases at V and 7 bases at J, with 11 bases between.

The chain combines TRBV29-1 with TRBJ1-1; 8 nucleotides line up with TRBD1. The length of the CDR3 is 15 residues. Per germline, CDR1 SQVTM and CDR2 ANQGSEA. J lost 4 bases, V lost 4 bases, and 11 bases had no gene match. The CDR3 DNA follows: TGCAGCGTTGTGGGAGGGACAGGTTTGGGCACTGAAGCTTTCTTT. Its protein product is CSVVGGTGLGTEAFF.

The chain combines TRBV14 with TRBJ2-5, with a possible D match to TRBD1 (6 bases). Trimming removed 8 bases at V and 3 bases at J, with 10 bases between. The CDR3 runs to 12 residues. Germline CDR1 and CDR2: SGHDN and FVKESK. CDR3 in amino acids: CASGQFKETQYF. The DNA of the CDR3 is TGTGCCAGCGGACAGTTTAAAGAGACCCAGTACTTC. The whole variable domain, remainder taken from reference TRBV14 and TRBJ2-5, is EAGVTQFPSHSVIEKGQTVTLRCDPISGHDNLYWYRRVMGKEIKFLLHFVKESKQDESGMPNNRFLAERTGGTYSTLKVQPAELEDSGVYFCASGQFKETQYFGPGTRLLVL.

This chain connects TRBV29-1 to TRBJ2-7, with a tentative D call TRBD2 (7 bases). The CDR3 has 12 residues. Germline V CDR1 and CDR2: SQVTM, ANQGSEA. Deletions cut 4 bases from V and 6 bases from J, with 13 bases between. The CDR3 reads CSVVSGGGEQYF. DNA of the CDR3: TGCAGCGTTGTTTCGGGGGGCGGCGAGCAGTACTTC.

The CDR3 DNA sequence: TGTGCCAGCAGCCATGGGACAGGGTTACGGGAGACCCAGTACTTC. It translates to CASSHGTGLRETQYF. The chain joins TRBV7-2 to TRBJ2-5; 9 bases align to TRBD1. This CDR3 region has 15 residues. V was clipped by 5 bases and J by 5 bases; unmatched bases: 9. Germline CDR1 SGHTA, CDR2 FQGNSA.

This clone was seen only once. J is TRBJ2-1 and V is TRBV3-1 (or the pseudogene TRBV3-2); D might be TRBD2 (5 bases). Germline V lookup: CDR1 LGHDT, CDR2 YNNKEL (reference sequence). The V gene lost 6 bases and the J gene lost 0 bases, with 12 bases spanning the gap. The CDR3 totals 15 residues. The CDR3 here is CASSRSESSYNEQFF. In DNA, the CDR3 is TGTGCCAGCAGTCGTAGCGAATCCTCCTACAATGAGCAGTTCTTC.

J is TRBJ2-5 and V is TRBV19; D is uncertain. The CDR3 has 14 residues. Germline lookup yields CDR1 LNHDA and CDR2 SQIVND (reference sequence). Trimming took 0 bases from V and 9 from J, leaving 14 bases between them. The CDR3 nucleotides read TGTGCCAGTAGTATAGACAAGAGACCCGAGGCCCAGTACTTC. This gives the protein CASSIDKRPEAQYF.

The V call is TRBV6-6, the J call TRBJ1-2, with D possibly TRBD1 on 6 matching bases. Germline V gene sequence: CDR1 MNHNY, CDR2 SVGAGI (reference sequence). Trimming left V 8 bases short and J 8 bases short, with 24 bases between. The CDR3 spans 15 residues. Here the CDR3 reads CASVPSDSSIEGYTF. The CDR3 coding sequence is TGTGCCAGCGTACCCTCGGACAGCTCGATAGAGGGCTACACCTTC.

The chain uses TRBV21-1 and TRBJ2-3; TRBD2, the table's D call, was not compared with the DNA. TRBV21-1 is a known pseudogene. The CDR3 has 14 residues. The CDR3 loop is CASSKGGGTDTQYF. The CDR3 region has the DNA TGTGCCAGCAGCAAAGGAGGCGGGACAGATACGCAGTATTTT.

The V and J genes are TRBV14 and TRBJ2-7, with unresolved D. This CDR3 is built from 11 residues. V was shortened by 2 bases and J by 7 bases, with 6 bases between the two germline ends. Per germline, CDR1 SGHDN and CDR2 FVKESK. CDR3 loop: CASSQYREQYF. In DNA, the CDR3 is TGTGCCAGCAGCCAATATCGGGAGCAGTACTTC.

In DNA, the CDR3 is TGCGCCAGCAGCTCCGGACTAGCGGGAGGGCCTAATGAGCAGTACTTC. Its protein product is CASSSGLAGGPNEQYF. The chain uses TRBV5-1 and TRBJ2-7, with 15 nucleotides matching TRBD2. With V trimmed by 3 bases and J by 7 bases, 8 bases remained unmatched. Germline V gene lookup returns CDR1 SGHRS and CDR2 YFSETQ. The CDR3 is 16 residues long.

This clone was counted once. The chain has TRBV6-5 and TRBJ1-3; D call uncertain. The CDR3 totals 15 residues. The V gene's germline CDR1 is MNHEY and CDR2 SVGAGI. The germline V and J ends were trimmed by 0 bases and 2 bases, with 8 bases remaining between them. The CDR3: CASSYSRVPGNTIYF. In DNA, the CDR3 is TGTGCCAGCAGTTACTCGCGAGTCCCTGGAAACACCATATATTTT.